One sample yielded the 21 T cell receptor beta chains listed below, sequenced in a study of shared clonotypes between healthy human individuals. This table comes from immunoSEQ multiplex PCR, and its TCRdb copy is limited to in-frame clones, with some not included. The sample holds some 1 million clones, roughly 70% seen once. Sequencing was done on a sample of memory CD4+ T cells sorted from blood. Subset reported: CD45RA-negative fraction. These receptors all stem from a man aged 18 to 35 in good health.

The chain employs TRBV20-1 and TRBJ2-7; no definite D call. The CDR3 loop spans 11 amino acids. Trimming took 5 bases from V and 5 from J, leaving 10 bases between them. In germline, CDR1 is DFQATT, CDR2 SNEGSKA (reference sequence). This CDR3 reads CSAEQNHEQYF. The CDR3 nucleotides are TGCAGTGCTGAACAGAACCACGAGCAGTACTTC.

The chain is built from TRBV5-5 and TRBJ2-1, with a tentative D call TRBD2 (5 bases). The germline V and J ends were trimmed by 9 bases and 4 bases, with 11 bases remaining between them. The CDR3 is 12 amino acids. Germline CDR1 reads SGHKS; CDR2 reads YYEKEE (reference sequence). The CDR3 DNA reads TGTGCCACCCGGGGAGATTACAATGAGCAGTTCTTC. Protein product: CATRGDYNEQFF.

A word on this clone: The sample has other DNA sequences that encode this CDR3 too. The chain recombines TRBV7-2 with TRBJ1-1; unclear D gene. The germline V gene has CDR1 SGHTA and CDR2 FQGNSA. The CDR3 runs 14 residues. V dropped 1 base and J dropped 1 base, with 7 bases sitting between them. The CDR3 DNA reads as TGTGCCAGCAGCTTAGGGCGGGGGAACACTGAAGCTTTCTTT. It translates to CASSLGRGNTEAFF.

The V gene is TRBV5-1, the J gene TRBJ2-5, with D possibly matching TRBD1 (6 bases). The germline V and J ends were trimmed by 2 bases and 2 bases, with 16 bases remaining between them. This CDR3 contains 16 residues. The germline V gene encodes CDR1 SGHRS and CDR2 YFSETQ. The CDR3: CASSFRGPLGQETQYF. The CDR3, as DNA: TGCGCCAGCAGCTTCAGGGGACCTCTGGGGCAAGAGACCCAGTACTTC. The variable domain in full, completed from reference TRBV5-1 and TRBJ2-5, reads KAGVTQTPRYLIKTRGQQVTLSCSPISGHRSVSWYQQTPGQGLQFLFEYFSETQRNKGNFPGRFSGRQFSNSRSEMNVSTLELGDSALYLCASSFRGPLGQETQYFGPGTRLLVL.

This chain connects TRBV27 to TRBJ2-5; D is possibly TRBD2 (5 bases). CDR1 and CDR2 (germline): MNHEY, SMNVEV (reference sequence). V gave up 3 bases and J gave up 5 bases, with 13 bases separating them. CDR3 size: 14 residues. CDR3 sequence reads: CASSFRGGPETQYF. CDR3 bases: TGTGCCAGCAGTTTCCGCGGAGGCCCGGAGACCCAGTACTTC.

The chain links TRBV6-1 to TRBJ1-6; D is undetermined. V gave up 6 bases and J gave up 5 bases, with 11 bases separating them. The CDR3 contains 14 residues. Germline CDR1 reads MNHNS; CDR2 reads SASEGT. The chain's CDR3 is CASREGINNSPLHF. The CDR3 DNA sequence: TGTGCCAGCAGGGAGGGAATCAATAATTCACCCCTCCACTTT.

V and J are TRBV30 and TRBJ2-6, with 8 bases identical to TRBD1. The CDR3 loop spans 16 amino acids. In germline, CDR1 is GTSNPN, CDR2 SVGIG (reference sequence). For the CDR3, the DNA is TGTGCTTTTTCCGGGACAGGAGGCTCTGGGGCCAACGTCCTGACTTTC. It specifies CAFSGTGGSGANVLTF.

The chain combines TRBV2 with TRBJ1-5, with D perhaps matching TRBD1 (6 bases). V was clipped by 5 bases and J by 2 bases, with 16 bases between them. Germline CDR1 reads SNHLY; CDR2 reads FYNNEI. This CDR3 is built from 16 residues. The CDR3 loop is CASSLAGQKGNQPQHF. Written as DNA, the CDR3 is TGTGCCAGCAGTCTTGCCGGACAGAAGGGCAATCAGCCCCAGCATTTT. The full variable domain, with the rest looked up from reference TRBV2 and TRBJ1-5, is EPEVTQTPSHQVTQMGQEVILRCVPISNHLYFYWYRQILGQKVEFLVSFYNNEISEKSEIFDDQFSVERPDGSNFTLKIRSTKLEDSAMYFCASSLAGQKGNQPQHFGDGTRLSIL.

V usage is TRBV9 and J usage is TRBJ2-1, with 7 positions matching TRBD2. Germline lookup yields CDR1 SGDLS and CDR2 YYNGEE. This CDR3 spans 14 amino acids. Losses at the gene ends were 1 base for V and 6 bases for J; bases not matched to a gene: 4. The CDR3 here is CASSVSGNSNEQFF. The CDR3 region has the DNA TGTGCCAGCAGCGTAAGCGGGAACAGCAATGAGCAGTTCTTC.

The chain employs TRBV21-1 and TRBJ2-7; TRBD2 is the table's D call, not checked against the DNA. TRBV21-1 is classified as a pseudogene. The CDR3 extends over 17 amino acids. The CDR3 DNA is TGTGCCAGCAGCAAAGTGGACTGGCGGGCGAGAACCTACGAGCAGTACTTC. The encoded protein is CASSKVDWRARTYEQYF.

The chain recombines TRBV5-1 with TRBJ1-1, with TRBD1 matching 10 bases. V lost 0 bases and J lost 1; bases outside the gene matches: 0. The germline gives CDR1 SGHRS, CDR2 YFSETQ. The CDR3 covers 15 residues. The CDR3 DNA reads as TGCGCCAGCAGCTTGGGGGACAGGGGGAACACTGAAGCTTTCTTT. It specifies CASSLGDRGNTEAFF. Based on the CDR3 plus reference TRBV5-1 and TRBJ1-1, the full variable domain is KAGVTQTPRYLIKTRGQQVTLSCSPISGHRSVSWYQQTPGQGLQFLFEYFSETQRNKGNFPGRFSGRQFSNSRSEMNVSTLELGDSALYLCASSLGDRGNTEAFFGQGTRLTVV.

The chain combines TRBV11-2 with TRBJ2-2; no firm D call. The germline V gene has CDR1 SGHAT and CDR2 FQNNGV. This CDR3 contains 13 residues. The V gene lost 0 bases and the J gene lost 4 bases, with 3 bases spanning the gap. CDR3 bases: TGTGCCAGCAGCTTAGAAGGCACCGGGGAGCTGTTTTTT. As protein: CASSLEGTGELFF.

The chain couples TRBV14 to TRBJ2-7; 8 nucleotides agree with TRBD1. Germline CDR1 SGHDN, CDR2 FVKESK. Trimming took 1 base from V and 7 from J; bases not matched to a gene: 12. This CDR3 is 16 amino acids long. The CDR3 loop reads CASSQGWDRTWGEQYF. DNA of the CDR3: TGTGCCAGCAGCCAAGGATGGGACAGGACGTGGGGTGAGCAGTACTTC.

The rearrangement links TRBV5-4 to TRBJ2-2; 8 positions match TRBD1. J was trimmed by 7 bases and V by 3 bases; bases with no gene match: 5. The germline V gene encodes CDR1 SGHNT and CDR2 YYREEE (reference sequence). The CDR3 has 14 residues. The CDR3 loop reads CASSSGGPGGELFF. CDR3 coding DNA: TGTGCCAGCAGCTCAGGGGGCCCGGGCGGGGAGCTGTTTTTT.

The V gene is TRBV27, the J gene TRBJ1-6; D possibly corresponds to TRBD1 (5 bases). Per the germline V gene, CDR1 is MNHEY and CDR2 is SMNVEV (reference sequence). CDR3 length: 15 residues. V was shortened by 0 bases and J by 9 bases, with 12 bases between the two germline ends. CDR3 nucleotides: TGTGCCAGCAGTTTATCGGACACGGGGTTTTCACCCCTCCACTTT. It is translated as CASSLSDTGFSPLHF.

The rearrangement links TRBV10-1 to TRBJ2-3, with D possibly matching TRBD2 (6 bases). The germline V and J ends were trimmed by 8 bases and 2 bases, with 8 bases remaining between them. Germline loops: CDR1 WNHNN, CDR2 SYGVQD (reference sequence). The CDR3 is made up of 12 amino acids. CDR3 bases: TGCGCCAGCGGGGGGAACACAGATACGCAGTATTTT. It yields the protein CASGGNTDTQYF.

Only one count was recorded for this clone. The genes are TRBV27 and TRBJ2-3; perhaps TRBD2 as D (8 bases). V was shortened by 2 bases and J by 14 bases, with 23 bases between the two germline ends. The germline gives CDR1 MNHEY, CDR2 SMNVEV (reference sequence). The CDR3 runs to 15 residues. The CDR3 loop reads CASSLRDDGRGPPYF. The CDR3 bases are TGTGCCAGCAGTTTAAGGGATGACGGGAGGGGGCCTCCGTATTTT.

This clone was recorded a few times. V usage is TRBV6-1 and J usage is TRBJ1-1, with TRBD1 identical over 7 bases. J lost 5 bases, V lost 4 bases, and 16 bases had no gene match. CDR3 length: 17 amino acids. The germline gives CDR1 MNHNS, CDR2 SASEGT. The CDR3 region has the DNA TGTGCCAGCAGTGTACGACAGGGTGTGACTCTGAGGACTGAAGCTTTCTTT. It specifies CASSVRQGVTLRTEAFF.

The V gene is TRBV6-6, the J gene TRBJ1-6; a weak D match, TRBD1 (6 bases). Germline CDR1 reads MNHNY; CDR2 reads SVGAGI (reference sequence). Trimming removed 5 bases from V and 1 base from J, with 9 bases in between. This CDR3 contains 15 residues. For the CDR3, the DNA is TGTGCCAGCAGTGCCGGACAGTCCTATAATTCACCCCTCCACTTT. This translates into CASSAGQSYNSPLHF.

This rearrangement joins TRBV5-6 to TRBJ1-3, with TRBD1 identical over 10 bases. CDR3 length: 13 amino acids. V shed 4 bases, J shed 7 bases, and the junction held 2 bases outside the gene matches. Germline V CDR1 and CDR2: SGHDT, YYEEEE. As DNA, the CDR3 is TGTGCCAGCAGCATGGACAGGGGGAACACCATATATTTT. Its protein product is CASSMDRGNTIYF.

V and J are TRBV29-1 and TRBJ2-5, with 10 nucleotides matching TRBD2. The germline V gene encodes CDR1 SQVTM and CDR2 ANQGSEA. The J segment lost 5 bases and the V segment lost 7 bases, leaving 10 bases of the junction unmatched. The CDR3 contains 14 residues. CDR3 residues: CSAVRSGGVETQYF. In nucleotides, the CDR3 is TGCAGCGCCGTCCGGAGCGGGGGGGTCGAGACCCAGTACTTC.